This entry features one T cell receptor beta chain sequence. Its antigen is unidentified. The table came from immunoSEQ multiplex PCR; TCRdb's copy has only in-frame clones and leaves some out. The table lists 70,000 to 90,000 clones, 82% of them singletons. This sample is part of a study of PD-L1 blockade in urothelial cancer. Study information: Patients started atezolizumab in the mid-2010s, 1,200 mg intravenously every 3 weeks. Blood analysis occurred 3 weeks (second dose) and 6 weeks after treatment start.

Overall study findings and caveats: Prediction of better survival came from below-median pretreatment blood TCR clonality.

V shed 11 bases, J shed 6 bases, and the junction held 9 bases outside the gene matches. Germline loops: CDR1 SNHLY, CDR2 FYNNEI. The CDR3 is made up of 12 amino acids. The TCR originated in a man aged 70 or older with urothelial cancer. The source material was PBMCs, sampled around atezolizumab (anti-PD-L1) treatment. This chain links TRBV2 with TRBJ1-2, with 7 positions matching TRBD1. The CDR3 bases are TGTGCCTCTTCTCCAGGGGGTAATGGCTACACCTTC. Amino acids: CASSPGGNGYTF.